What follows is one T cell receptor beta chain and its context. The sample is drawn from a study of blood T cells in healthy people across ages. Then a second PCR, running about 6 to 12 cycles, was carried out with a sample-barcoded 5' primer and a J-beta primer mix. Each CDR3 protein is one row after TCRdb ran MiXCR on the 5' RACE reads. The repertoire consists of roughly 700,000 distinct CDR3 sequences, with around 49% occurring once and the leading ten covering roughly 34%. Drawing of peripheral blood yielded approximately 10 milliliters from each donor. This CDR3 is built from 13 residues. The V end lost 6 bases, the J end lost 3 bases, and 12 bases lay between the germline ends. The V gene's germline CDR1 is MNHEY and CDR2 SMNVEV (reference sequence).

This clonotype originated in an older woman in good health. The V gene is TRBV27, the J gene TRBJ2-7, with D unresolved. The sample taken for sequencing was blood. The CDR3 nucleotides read TGTGCCAGCAGATCAGCAGATCTCTACGAGCAGTACTTC. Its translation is CASRSADLYEQYF.